This TCR beta chain was captured by sequencing in a study of blood T cell repertoires in COVID-19. Sequenced by immunoSEQ multiplex PCR; TCRdb stores in-frame clones only, minus some. The profile shows about 270,000 clones, about 90% of them singletons. This clone has only one observation. Participants were aged about 18 to 89 years from around 26 US areas. Sequencing was performed on PBMCs or T cells enriched from blood (not recorded which). The receptor's source is a woman aged 60 to 75 who had recovered from COVID-19.

The CDR3 loop is CASTQFKGASNMNTEAFF. The CDR3 DNA is TGCGCCAGCACTCAATTTAAGGGGGCCAGTAACATGAACACTGAAGCTTTCTTT. The V gene is TRBV10-2, the J gene TRBJ1-1, with 7 bases lining up with TRBD1. J was trimmed by 0 bases and V by 7 bases; bases with no gene match: 17. From germline, CDR1 is WSHSY and CDR2 SAAADI. There are 18 residues in the CDR3.